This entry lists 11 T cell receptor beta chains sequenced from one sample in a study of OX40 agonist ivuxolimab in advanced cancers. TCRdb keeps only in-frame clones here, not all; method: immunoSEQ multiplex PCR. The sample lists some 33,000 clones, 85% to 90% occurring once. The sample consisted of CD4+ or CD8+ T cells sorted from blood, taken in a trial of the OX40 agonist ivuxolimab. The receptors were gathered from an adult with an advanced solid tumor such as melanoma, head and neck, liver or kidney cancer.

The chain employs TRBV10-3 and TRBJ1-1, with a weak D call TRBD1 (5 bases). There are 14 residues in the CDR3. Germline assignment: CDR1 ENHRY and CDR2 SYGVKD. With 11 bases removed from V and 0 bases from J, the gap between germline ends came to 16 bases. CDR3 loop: CAGARGGMNTEAFF. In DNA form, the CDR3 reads TGTGCCGGGGCTAGGGGAGGCATGAACACTGAAGCTTTCTTT.

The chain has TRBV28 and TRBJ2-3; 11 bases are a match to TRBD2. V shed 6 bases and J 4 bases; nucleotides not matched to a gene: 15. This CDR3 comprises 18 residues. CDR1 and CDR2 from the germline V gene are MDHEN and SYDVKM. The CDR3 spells CASRPSSGRAWEADTQYF. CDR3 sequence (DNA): TGTGCCAGCAGGCCCAGTAGCGGGAGGGCCTGGGAGGCAGATACGCAGTATTTT.

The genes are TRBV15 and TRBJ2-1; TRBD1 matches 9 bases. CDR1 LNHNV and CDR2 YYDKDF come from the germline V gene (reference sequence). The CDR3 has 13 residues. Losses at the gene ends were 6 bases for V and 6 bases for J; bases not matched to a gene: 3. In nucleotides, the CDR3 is TGTGCCACCAGGGACAGGGGCCCCAATGAGCAGTTCTTC. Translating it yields CATRDRGPNEQFF.

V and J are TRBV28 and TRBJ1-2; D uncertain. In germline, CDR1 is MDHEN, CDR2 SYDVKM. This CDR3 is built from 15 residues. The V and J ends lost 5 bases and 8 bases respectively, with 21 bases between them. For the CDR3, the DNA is TGTGCCAGCAGTCCCCCAGGCATGTCGAACACGGGCTACACCTTC. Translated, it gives CASSPPGMSNTGYTF.

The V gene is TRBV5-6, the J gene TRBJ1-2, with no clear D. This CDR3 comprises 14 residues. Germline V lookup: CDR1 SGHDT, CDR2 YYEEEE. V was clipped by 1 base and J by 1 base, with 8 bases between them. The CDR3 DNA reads TGTGCCAGCAGCTTGCTCGGGGATAACTATGGCTACACCTTC. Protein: CASSLLGDNYGYTF.

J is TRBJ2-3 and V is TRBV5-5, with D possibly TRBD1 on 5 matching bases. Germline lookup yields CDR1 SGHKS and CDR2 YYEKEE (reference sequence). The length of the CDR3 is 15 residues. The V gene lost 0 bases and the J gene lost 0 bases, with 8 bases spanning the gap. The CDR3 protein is CASSLAGASTDTQYF. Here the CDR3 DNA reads TGTGCCAGCAGCTTGGCTGGGGCTAGCACAGATACGCAGTATTTT.

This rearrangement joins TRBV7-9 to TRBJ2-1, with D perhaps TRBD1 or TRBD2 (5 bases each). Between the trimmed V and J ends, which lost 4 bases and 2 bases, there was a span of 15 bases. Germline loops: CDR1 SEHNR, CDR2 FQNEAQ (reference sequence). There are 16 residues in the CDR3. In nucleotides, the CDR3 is TGTGCCAGCAGCTCCGTAACTGGGGGAACCTACAATGAGCAGTTCTTC. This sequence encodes CASSSVTGGTYNEQFF. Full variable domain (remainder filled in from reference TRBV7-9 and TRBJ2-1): DTGVSQNPRHKITKRGQNVTFRCDPISEHNRLYWYRQTLGQGPEFLTYFQNEAQLEKSRLLSDRFSAERPKGSFSTLEIQRTEQGDSAMYLCASSSVTGGTYNEQFFGPGTRLTVL.

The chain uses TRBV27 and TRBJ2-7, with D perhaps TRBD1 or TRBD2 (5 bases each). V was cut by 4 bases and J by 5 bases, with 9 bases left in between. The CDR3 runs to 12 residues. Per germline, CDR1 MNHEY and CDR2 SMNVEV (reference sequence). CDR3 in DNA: TGTGCCAGCAGTTACGGGGCCAACGAGCAGTACTTC. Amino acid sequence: CASSYGANEQYF.

The CDR3 loop is CASPNSGRTGGELFF. CDR3 coding DNA: TGTGCCAGCCCCAACAGCGGGAGAACTGGCGGGGAGCTGTTTTTT. V gene TRBV7-8 combines with J gene TRBJ2-2, with 8 bases fitting TRBD2. J gave up 7 bases and V 8 bases, and 12 bases lay outside the gene matches. The CDR3 extends over 15 amino acids. Germline V gene lookup returns CDR1 SGHVS and CDR2 FQNEAQ.

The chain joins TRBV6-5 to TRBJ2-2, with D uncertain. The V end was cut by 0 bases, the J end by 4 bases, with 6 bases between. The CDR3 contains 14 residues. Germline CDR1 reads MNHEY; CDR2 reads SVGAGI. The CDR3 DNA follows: TGTGCCAGCAGTTACTCGCAAGTCACCGGGGAGCTGTTTTTT. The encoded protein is CASSYSQVTGELFF.

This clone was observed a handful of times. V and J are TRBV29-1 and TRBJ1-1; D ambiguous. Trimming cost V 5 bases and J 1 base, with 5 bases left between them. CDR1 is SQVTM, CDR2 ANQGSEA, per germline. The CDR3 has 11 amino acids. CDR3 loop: CSVNKNTEAFF. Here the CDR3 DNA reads TGCAGCGTTAACAAGAACACTGAAGCTTTCTTT.